The present TCR beta chain was sequenced within a study of graft-versus-host responses after intestinal transplantation. Looking at the study overall: Among the recipients, transplants were multivisceral, liver-intestinal, or isolated intestinal. Each patient got anti-thymocyte globulin induction, then tacrolimus and steroids for around three years. Study results and limitations: Circulating GvH clone levels at their peak were associated with HvG declines (early post-transplant). Ileal or blood samples showed some GvH clones first, and such clones were also found in recipient marrow.

The repertoire was sequenced with immunoSEQ multiplex PCR; TCRdb's copy has only in-frame clones and lacks some. Here the sample spans more than 40,000 clones, roughly 95% being singletons. Concerning this clone: Its antigen is as yet unknown.

The CDR3 loop spans 14 amino acids. The specimen was unstimulated CD8+ T cells sorted from spleen or lymph node cells, collected before transplant. The V and J genes are TRBV21-1 and TRBJ1-2; the D segment call TRBD1 is taken from the table without a DNA check. TRBV21-1 constitutes a pseudogene. The TCR comes from a human donor who was the organ donor for an intestinal transplant. CDR3 protein: CASSFPGGAGGYTF. DNA of the CDR3: TGTGCCAGCAGCTTCCCAGGGGGCGCAGGTGGCTACACCTTC.